These 22 T cell receptor beta chains were sequenced from one sample in a study of T cell repertoires in cytomegalovirus infection. For these receptors, no antigen is known. TCRdb fed the reads into MiXCR, producing one record per CDR3 protein. Among 300,000 to 400,000 distinct CDR3 sequences, more than 20% were seen once, and the ten largest hold 13%. Sequencing used cultured PBMCs, obtained from culture after CMV antigen stimulation. The receptor source for this set is a human donor in good health (CMV status not recorded). Some clones in this sample may be carry-over from other donors' samples.

V usage is TRBV19 and J usage is TRBJ1-2, with D maybe TRBD1 (5 bases). V lost 9 bases and J 4 bases, leaving 12 bases between the germline ends. The CDR3 spans 12 residues. CDR1 and CDR2 from the germline V gene are LNHDA and SQIVND (reference sequence). The CDR3 coding sequence is TGTGCCAGCATGGACATTTCCTATGGCTACACCTTC. Translating gives CASMDISYGYTF.

The rearrangement joins TRBV28 to TRBJ1-5; tentatively, D is TRBD1 (6 bases). The CDR3 runs 16 residues. V lost 2 bases, J lost 4 bases, and 15 bases lay in between. Germline lookup yields CDR1 MDHEN and CDR2 SYDVKM. The CDR3 protein is CASSLDYGGGNQPQHF. For the CDR3, the DNA is TGTGCCAGCAGTTTAGATTACGGGGGCGGAAATCAGCCCCAGCATTTT.

Many counts were recorded for this clonotype. The chain combines TRBV7-2 with TRBJ1-4; 8 nucleotides line up with TRBD1. V trimming: 5 bases; J trimming: 8 bases; junction bases outside the gene matches: 7. The germline gives CDR1 SGHTA, CDR2 FQGNSA. The CDR3 spans 14 residues. In DNA, the CDR3 is TGTGCCAGCAGCCAAGGACAGGGCAGGGAAAAACTGTTTTTT. It is translated as CASSQGQGREKLFF.

This clonotype appeared a few times. The chain recombines TRBV7-3 with TRBJ2-3; unclear D gene. Germline V gives CDR1 SGHTA, CDR2 FQGTGA. The CDR3 sequence is 13 residues long. V dropped 5 bases and J dropped 7 bases, with 13 bases sitting between them. The CDR3 nucleotides are TGTGCCAGCAGCAAAGAGAATACTCATACGCAGTATTTT. This translates into CASSKENTHTQYF.

The J gene is TRBJ1-2, the V gene TRBV6-1; D call uncertain. V lost 7 bases and J lost 7, with 19 bases in between. The CDR3 totals 14 residues. Germline assignment: CDR1 MNHNS and CDR2 SASEGT. CDR3 DNA sequence: TGTGCCAGCACCCCAAATACAGATTATTCTGGCTACACCTTC. This encodes CASTPNTDYSGYTF.

In this sample, this clonotype turned up many times. An end of the junction does not agree with germline; a read error may underlie this. J is TRBJ2-1 and V is TRBV11-2; D ambiguous. The CDR3 loop spans 15 amino acids. Germline V CDR1 and CDR2: SGHAT, FQNNGV. This chain's CDR3 is CASSLDLSSYNEQFF. CDR3 nucleotide sequence: TGTGCCAGCAGCCTAGACTTGAGCTCCTACAATGAGCAGTTCTTC.

This clonotype came up a few times. This chain joins TRBV19 and TRBJ1-1, with TRBD1 matching 9 bases. CDR1 LNHDA and CDR2 SQIVND come from the germline V gene (reference sequence). V trimming: 8 bases; J trimming: 4 bases; junction bases outside the gene matches: 11. The CDR3 length is 15 residues. The CDR3 here is CASFPGQGVFTEAFF. CDR3 in DNA: TGTGCCAGTTTTCCGGGACAGGGAGTTTTCACTGAAGCTTTCTTT.

This clonotype was seen a handful of times. The gene calls are TRBV10-3 and TRBJ1-3; no firm D call. CDR3 length equals 16 residues. CDR1 is ENHRY and CDR2 is SYGVKD in the germline V gene. The ends were cut back, 4 bases at V and 0 bases at J, with 13 bases in the middle. The CDR3 sequence is CAISGNSPHSGNTIYF. CDR3 in DNA: TGTGCCATCAGTGGGAACAGTCCCCACTCTGGAAACACCATATATTTT.

The table lists this clonotype with many counts. V usage is TRBV24-1 and J usage is TRBJ2-7, with D unclear. Germline CDR1 and CDR2: KGHDR and SFDVKD. This CDR3 region has 13 residues. V lost 3 bases to trimming and J lost 3 bases, with 8 bases between them. DNA for the CDR3: TGTGCCACCAGTGATCCTTCATACTACGAGCAGTACTTC. Protein sequence: CATSDPSYYEQYF.

This clonotype was recorded a few times. The rearrangement uses TRBV6-6 and TRBJ1-1; possible D gene TRBD1, 5 bases. Trimming shortened V by 6 bases and J by 3 bases, and 11 bases separated the two germline ends. The CDR3 sequence is 13 residues long. CDR1 is MNHNY, CDR2 SVGAGI, per germline (reference sequence). This CDR3 reads CASSTGRDTEAFF. The CDR3 DNA sequence: TGTGCCAGCAGCACAGGACGGGACACTGAAGCTTTCTTT.

The chain combines TRBV28 with TRBJ1-2, with D tentatively TRBD1 (5 bases). The CDR3 covers 15 residues. Germline-derived CDR1 and CDR2 are MDHEN and SYDVKM. V shed 5 bases and J shed 2 bases, with 15 bases lying between them. Written as DNA, the CDR3 is TGTGCCAGCAGTACCGGGCAGGGAGTAAACTATGGCTACACCTTC. It translates to CASSTGQGVNYGYTF.

The V call is TRBV18, the J call TRBJ2-1; D remains unclear. Germline V gives CDR1 KGHSH, CDR2 LQKENI. This CDR3 is 11 amino acids long. The V and J ends lost 3 bases and 9 bases respectively, with 6 bases between them. The DNA of the CDR3 is TGTGCCAGCTCACCTGTAGCTGAGCAGTTCTTC. It codes for CASSPVAEQFF.

V is TRBV7-9 and J is TRBJ2-3; 7 bases are shared with TRBD2. This CDR3 region has 14 residues. CDR1 is SEHNR, CDR2 FQNEAQ, per germline (reference sequence). The J segment lost 4 bases and the V segment lost 10 bases, leaving 11 bases of the junction unmatched. CDR3 amino acids: CANPWAGVADTQYF. In DNA form, the CDR3 reads TGTGCCAACCCCTGGGCGGGAGTCGCAGATACGCAGTATTTT. Full variable domain (outside the CDR3, taken from reference TRBV7-9 and TRBJ2-3): DTGVSQNPRHKITKRGQNVTFRCDPISEHNRLYWYRQTLGQGPEFLTYFQNEAQLEKSRLLSDRFSAERPKGSFSTLEIQRTEQGDSAMYLCANPWAGVADTQYFGPGTRLTVL.

This clonotype was recorded at least ten times. The rearrangement joins TRBV7-3 to TRBJ1-3; unclear D gene. Germline V gene lookup returns CDR1 SGHTA and CDR2 FQGTGA. CDR3 length: 14 amino acids. Between the trimmed V and J ends, which lost 8 bases and 2 bases, there was a span of 13 bases. Written as DNA, the CDR3 is TGTGCCAGCGGAAAAGTTCTTCCTGGAAACACCATATATTTT. Translating it yields CASGKVLPGNTIYF.

This clonotype was found a few times. The CDR3 nucleotides are TGCGCCAGCAGCCCGGGACTAGCGGAGGACTGGACCCAGTACTTC. This encodes CASSPGLAEDWTQYF. V usage is TRBV4-3 and J usage is TRBJ2-5; 11 bases align to TRBD2. The J segment lost 7 bases and the V segment lost 4 bases, leaving 8 bases of the junction unmatched. The CDR3 sequence is 15 residues long. The V gene's germline CDR1 is LGHNA and CDR2 YSLEER.

This clonotype has a handful of counts. The chain combines TRBV7-9 with TRBJ2-4; no reliable D call. The V and J ends lost 5 bases and 2 bases respectively, with 13 bases between them. CDR3 length equals 15 residues. Germline V CDR1 and CDR2: SEHNR, FQNEAQ (reference sequence). CDR3 bases: TGTGCCAGCAGCCCCGCCTTGCGGCCCAAAAACATTCAGTACTTC. Translated, it gives CASSPALRPKNIQYF.

This clonotype occurred many times. The V call is TRBV12-3 or TRBV12-4, the J call TRBJ2-1; D remains ambiguous. The length of the CDR3 is 12 residues. Trimming took 6 bases from V and 6 from J, leaving 9 bases between them. The CDR3: CASSLGRNEQFF. CDR3 nucleotides: TGTGCCAGCAGCTTGGGTCGCAATGAGCAGTTCTTC.

This clonotype came up many times. The chain uses TRBV12-3 or TRBV12-4 and TRBJ1-1; no reliable D call. The CDR3 has 12 amino acids. V dropped 8 bases and J dropped 10 bases, with 17 bases sitting between them. This chain's CDR3 is CASARSGFIAFF. The DNA for the CDR3 is TGTGCCAGCGCACGATCGGGGTTTATAGCTTTCTTT.

In nucleotides, the CDR3 is TGTGCCAGCAGCCCTGGGACTAGCGAATATAGCACAGATACGCAGTATTTT. Amino acids: CASSPGTSEYSTDTQYF. This chain joins TRBV7-9 and TRBJ2-3; 10 bases agree with TRBD2. This CDR3 has 17 residues. Germline V lookup: CDR1 SEHNR, CDR2 FQNEAQ (reference sequence). Trimming removed 5 bases from V and 0 bases from J; junction bases left unmatched: 8.

This clonotype was seen ten or more times. The V call is TRBV7-2, the J call TRBJ1-6; D is perhaps TRBD1 (6 bases). The germline V gene has CDR1 SGHTA and CDR2 FQGNSA. CDR3 length: 17 amino acids. V lost 3 bases, J lost 5 bases, and 17 bases lay in between. DNA of the CDR3: TGTGCCAGCAGCTTTGAGCCCAGGGGAACCAATAATTCACCCCTCCACTTT. Protein sequence: CASSFEPRGTNNSPLHF. Full variable domain (missing parts from reference TRBV7-2 and TRBJ1-6): GAGVSQSPSNKVTEKGKDVELRCDPISGHTALYWYRQSLGQGLEFLIYFQGNSAPDKSGLPSDRFSAERTGGSVSTLTIQRTQQEDSAVYLCASSFEPRGTNNSPLHFGNGTRLTVT.

The chain couples TRBV19 to TRBJ2-3; the D gene could be TRBD1 or TRBD2 (5 bases each). V was trimmed by 9 bases and J by 6 bases, leaving 13 bases between them. Germline-derived CDR1 and CDR2 are LNHDA and SQIVND (reference sequence). The CDR3 runs to 12 residues. The CDR3 DNA follows: TGTGCCAGCCGGGACCCTAGGGATACGCAGTATTTT. As protein: CASRDPRDTQYF.

The rearrangement uses TRBV6-8 and TRBJ1-5; unclear D gene. The germline CDR1 and CDR2 sequences are MNHGY and SAAAGT. V lost 8 bases to trimming and J lost 6 bases, with 17 bases between them. The CDR3 extends over 14 amino acids. CDR3 nucleotides: TGTGCCAGCGTACCGGACTCTCGAAGTCAGCCCCAGCATTTT. It encodes CASVPDSRSQPQHF.